This entry lists 13 T cell receptor beta chains sequenced from one sample in a study of cytomegalovirus exposure and HLA in healthy donors. Primers included in the PCR were 60 Vbeta and 13 Jbeta primers. Measured with immunoSEQ multiplex PCR; TCRdb has only the in-frame clones, and not every one. Its table records roughly 40,000 clones. The sequencing sample was made of PBMCs. The receptor source for this set is a man aged 25-45 years in good health and CMV-seronegative.

J is TRBJ1-6 and V is TRBV6-5, with D hard to call. This CDR3 has 13 residues. Germline V gene lookup returns CDR1 MNHEY and CDR2 SVGAGI. The V gene lost 6 bases and the J gene lost 7 bases, with 10 bases spanning the gap. In DNA form, the CDR3 reads TGTGCCAGCAGGCGGGGAGGCAATTCACCCCTCCACTTT. It codes for CASRRGGNSPLHF.

The rearrangement joins TRBV4-2 to TRBJ2-3; D may be TRBD2 (6 bases). V lost 0 bases and J lost 1, with 11 bases in between. CDR1 is LGHNA and CDR2 is YNFKEQ in the germline V gene. The CDR3 has 16 amino acids. CDR3 sequence (DNA): TGTGCCAGCAGCCAAGAGGCGGGACCTCGCACAGATACGCAGTATTTT. As protein: CASSQEAGPRTDTQYF.

The chain has TRBV5-4 and TRBJ2-1; perhaps TRBD2 as D (6 bases). Per germline, CDR1 SGHNT and CDR2 YYREEE (reference sequence). The V and J ends lost 2 bases and 6 bases respectively, with 6 bases between them. The CDR3 contains 12 residues. The CDR3 region is CASSFGGNEQFF. In nucleotides, the CDR3 is TGTGCCAGCAGCTTCGGGGGCAATGAGCAGTTCTTC.

The chain is built from TRBV27 and TRBJ2-1; 8 bases are a match to TRBD1. This CDR3 contains 15 residues. The germline gives CDR1 MNHEY, CDR2 SMNVEV (reference sequence). Trimming removed 5 bases from V and 7 bases from J; junction bases left unmatched: 10. This chain's CDR3 is CASSLWTGKANEQFF. CDR3 in DNA: TGTGCCAGCAGTCTCTGGACAGGGAAGGCGAATGAGCAGTTCTTC.

The chain has TRBV19 and TRBJ2-3; 10 bases map to TRBD2. Germline values: CDR1 LNHDA, CDR2 SQIVND (reference sequence). This CDR3 comprises 13 residues. After removal of 9 bases from V and 10 bases from J, the junction contained 10 bases not matched to a gene. DNA for the CDR3: TGTGCCAGCGGGGGGCTAGCGGGAGCGGCGCAGTATTTT. This gives the protein CASGGLAGAAQYF. The variable domain in full, completed from reference TRBV19 and TRBJ2-3, reads DGGITQSPKYLFRKEGQNVTLSCEQNLNHDAMYWYRQDPGQGLRLIYYSQIVNDFQKGDIAEGYSVSREKKESFPLTVTSAQKNPTAFYLCASGGLAGAAQYFGPGTRLTVL.

The chain recombines TRBV4-3 with TRBJ2-7; 9 bases fit TRBD1. The junction had 0 bases not matched to a gene; V was cut back by 1 base and J by 2 bases. This CDR3 is 14 amino acids long. The germline CDR1 and CDR2 sequences are LGHNA and YSLEER. CDR3 in amino acids: CASSQGQGAYEQYF. The CDR3 DNA sequence: TGCGCCAGCAGCCAAGGACAGGGGGCCTACGAGCAGTACTTC.

The chain has TRBV9 and TRBJ2-7; 7 bases map to TRBD2. This CDR3 spans 15 amino acids. Germline CDR1 and CDR2: SGDLS and YYNGEE. The J segment lost 3 bases and the V segment lost 4 bases, leaving 10 bases of the junction unmatched. Here the CDR3 DNA reads TGTGCCAGCAGCCCCCGGGTAGCGGGCGGCTACGAGCAGTACTTC. This codes for CASSPRVAGGYEQYF.

This chain joins TRBV5-5 and TRBJ2-7; 11 bases match TRBD2. The germline CDR1 and CDR2 sequences are SGHKS and YYEKEE (reference sequence). J gave up 2 bases and V 6 bases, and 7 bases lay outside the gene matches. The CDR3 contains 15 residues. The CDR3 bases are TGTGCCAGCATCTGGGGACTAGCGGAAGCCTACGAGCAGTACTTC. This gives the protein CASIWGLAEAYEQYF.

The CDR3 here is CSVERGRDGYTF. The CDR3 DNA is TGCAGCGTTGAGAGGGGGAGGGATGGCTACACCTTC. The chain is built from TRBV29-1 and TRBJ1-2; possibly TRBD1 for D (6 bases). V lost 3 bases, J lost 6 bases, and 11 bases lay in between. CDR3 length equals 12 residues. CDR1 is SQVTM and CDR2 is ANQGSEA in the germline V gene.

This rearrangement joins TRBV6-1 to TRBJ2-7, with 7 bases aligning to TRBD1. The V segment lost 2 bases and the J segment 0 bases; nucleotides outside the gene matches: 4. Per germline, CDR1 MNHNS and CDR2 SASEGT. The length of the CDR3 is 15 residues. CDR3 DNA sequence: TGTGCCAGCAGTGAAAGACAGGGTATCTCCTACGAGCAGTACTTC. This codes for CASSERQGISYEQYF.

The chain recombines TRBV27 with TRBJ1-5; tentative D call: TRBD1 (5 bases). Deletions cut 4 bases from V and 6 bases from J, with 16 bases between. Germline lookup yields CDR1 MNHEY and CDR2 SMNVEV (reference sequence). This CDR3 region has 15 residues. The CDR3 region has the DNA TGTGCCAGCAGTTCCCTCGGGGGTGTGACTCAGCCCCAGCATTTT. This sequence encodes CASSSLGGVTQPQHF.

The chain uses TRBV19 and TRBJ2-1; TRBD2 aligns across 7 bases. Germline V gives CDR1 LNHDA, CDR2 SQIVND (reference sequence). The CDR3 totals 17 residues. V shed 5 bases, J shed 6 bases, and the junction held 16 bases outside the gene matches. CDR3 nucleotides: TGTGCCAGTAGTCCTTACTCGGCCTCCTGGGGGGGCAATGAGCAGTTCTTC. This sequence encodes CASSPYSASWGGNEQFF.

The gene calls are TRBV7-9 and TRBJ1-3, with 8 bases fitting TRBD1. Germline loops: CDR1 SEHNR, CDR2 FQNEAQ (reference sequence). This CDR3 has 17 residues. The ends lost 4 bases at V and 3 bases at J; junction bases unmatched: 11. DNA for the CDR3: TGTGCCAGCAGCTCCCTCGGACAGGGAGGACGTGGAAACACCATATATTTT. Translated, it gives CASSSLGQGGRGNTIYF.